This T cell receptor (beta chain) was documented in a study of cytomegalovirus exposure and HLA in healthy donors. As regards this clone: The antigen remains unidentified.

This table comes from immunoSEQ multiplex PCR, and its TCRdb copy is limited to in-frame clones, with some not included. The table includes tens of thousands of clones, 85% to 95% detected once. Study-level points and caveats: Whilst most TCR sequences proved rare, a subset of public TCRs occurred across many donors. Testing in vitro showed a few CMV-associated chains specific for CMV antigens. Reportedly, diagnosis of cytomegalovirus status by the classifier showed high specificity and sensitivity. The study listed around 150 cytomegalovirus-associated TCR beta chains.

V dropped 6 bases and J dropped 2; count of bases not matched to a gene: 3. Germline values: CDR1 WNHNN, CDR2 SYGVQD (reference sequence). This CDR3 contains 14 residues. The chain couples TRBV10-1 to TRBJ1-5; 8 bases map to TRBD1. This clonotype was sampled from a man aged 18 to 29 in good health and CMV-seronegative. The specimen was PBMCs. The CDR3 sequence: CASRGQGGNQPQHF. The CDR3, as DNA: TGCGCCAGCAGAGGACAGGGCGGCAATCAGCCCCAGCATTTT.